Below, one TCR beta chain is given with its context. TCR beta from blood CD8+ and CD4+ T cells was sequenced. TEMRA cells were FACS-enriched, and CD8+ and CD4+ T cells were isolated negatively. The RNA, about 0.45 to 1 ug, was put through reverse transcription using random hexamers. From the immunoSEQ multiplex PCR reads, TCRdb called clonotypes with MiXCR, one entry per CDR3 protein. Seen here are about 300,000 distinct CDR3 sequences, about 91% observed once, and the top ten hold approximately 0.065%. The data were obtained in a study of CD8 T cells in Susac syndrome. V lost 5 bases and J 11 bases, leaving 21 bases between the germline ends. CDR1 is SGHTA and CDR2 is FQGNSA in the germline V gene. The CDR3 covers 14 residues.

Sequenced sample: CD4+ T cells from PBMCs. This rearrangement joins TRBV7-2 to TRBJ1-1, with a possible D match to TRBD1 (6 bases). This receptor was identified in a human donor with multiple sclerosis. The CDR3 protein is CASSTRGAPDSAFF. CDR3 DNA sequence: TGTGCCAGCAGCACAAGGGGGGCCCCTGATTCTGCTTTCTTT.